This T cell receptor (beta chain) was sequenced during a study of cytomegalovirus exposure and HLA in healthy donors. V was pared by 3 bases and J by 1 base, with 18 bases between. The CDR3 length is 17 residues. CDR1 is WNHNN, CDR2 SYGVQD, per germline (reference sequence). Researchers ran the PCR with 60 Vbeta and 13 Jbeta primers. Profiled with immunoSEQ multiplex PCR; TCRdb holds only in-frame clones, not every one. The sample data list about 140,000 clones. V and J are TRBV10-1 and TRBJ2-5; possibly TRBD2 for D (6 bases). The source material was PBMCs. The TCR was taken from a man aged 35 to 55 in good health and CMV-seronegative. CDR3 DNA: TGCGCCAGCAGTGATCGCCGAGAGGAGGGAGGCCAAGAGACCCAGTACTTC. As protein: CASSDRREEGGQETQYF.